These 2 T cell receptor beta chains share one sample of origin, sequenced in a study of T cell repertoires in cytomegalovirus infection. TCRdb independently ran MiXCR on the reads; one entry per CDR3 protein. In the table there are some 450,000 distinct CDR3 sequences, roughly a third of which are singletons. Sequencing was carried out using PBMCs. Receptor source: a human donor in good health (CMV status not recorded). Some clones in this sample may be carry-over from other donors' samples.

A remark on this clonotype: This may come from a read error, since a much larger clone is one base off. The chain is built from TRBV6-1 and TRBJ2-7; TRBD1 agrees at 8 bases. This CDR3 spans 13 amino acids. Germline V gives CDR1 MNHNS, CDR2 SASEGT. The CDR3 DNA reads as TGTGCTACGGACAGGGACAATTCCTACAAGCAGTACTTC. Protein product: CATDRDNSYKQYF.

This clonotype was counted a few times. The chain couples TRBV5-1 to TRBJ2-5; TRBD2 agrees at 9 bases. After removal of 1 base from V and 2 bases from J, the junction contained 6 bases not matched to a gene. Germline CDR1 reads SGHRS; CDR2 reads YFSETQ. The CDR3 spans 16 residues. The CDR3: CASSLSGLALQETQYF. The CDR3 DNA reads TGCGCCAGCAGCTTGTCCGGACTAGCGCTGCAAGAGACCCAGTACTTC.